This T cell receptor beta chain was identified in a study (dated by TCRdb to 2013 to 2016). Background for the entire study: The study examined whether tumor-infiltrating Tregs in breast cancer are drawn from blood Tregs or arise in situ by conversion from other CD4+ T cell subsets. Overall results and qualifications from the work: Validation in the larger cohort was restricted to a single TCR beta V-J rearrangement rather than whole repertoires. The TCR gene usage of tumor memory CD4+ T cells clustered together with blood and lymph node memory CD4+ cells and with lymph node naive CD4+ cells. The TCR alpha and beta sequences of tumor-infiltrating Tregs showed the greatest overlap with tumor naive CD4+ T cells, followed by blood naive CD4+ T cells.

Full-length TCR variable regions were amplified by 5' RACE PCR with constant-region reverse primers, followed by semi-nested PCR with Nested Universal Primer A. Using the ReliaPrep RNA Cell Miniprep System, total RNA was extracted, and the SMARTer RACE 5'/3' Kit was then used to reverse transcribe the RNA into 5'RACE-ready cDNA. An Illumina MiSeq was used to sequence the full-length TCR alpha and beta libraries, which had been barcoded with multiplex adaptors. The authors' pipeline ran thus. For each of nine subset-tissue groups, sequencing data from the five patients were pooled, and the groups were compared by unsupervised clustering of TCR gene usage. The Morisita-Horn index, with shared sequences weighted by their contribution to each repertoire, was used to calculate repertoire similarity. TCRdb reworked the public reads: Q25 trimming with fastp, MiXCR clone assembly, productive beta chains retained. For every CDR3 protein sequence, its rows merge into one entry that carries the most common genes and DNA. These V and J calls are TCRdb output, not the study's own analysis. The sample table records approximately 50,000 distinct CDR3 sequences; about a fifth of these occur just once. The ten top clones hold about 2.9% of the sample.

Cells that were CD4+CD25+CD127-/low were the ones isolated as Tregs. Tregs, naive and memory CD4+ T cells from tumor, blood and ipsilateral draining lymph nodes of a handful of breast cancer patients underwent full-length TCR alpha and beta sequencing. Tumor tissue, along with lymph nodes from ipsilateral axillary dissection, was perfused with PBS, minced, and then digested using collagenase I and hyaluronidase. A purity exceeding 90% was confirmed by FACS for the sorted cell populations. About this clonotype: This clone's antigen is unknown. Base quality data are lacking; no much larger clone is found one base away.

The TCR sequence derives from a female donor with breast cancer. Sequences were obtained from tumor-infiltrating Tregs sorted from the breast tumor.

The nucleotide sequence reads as follows: TGTGCCAGCAGTGTGGACAGGGGATCCGAGCAGTACTTC. It encodes CASSVDRGSEQYF. The chain employs TRBV2 and TRBJ2-7, and 9 bases in between align with TRBD1. The CDR3 starts with the cysteine, ends with the phenylalanine, and has 13 residues. The retained sequence is limited to the CDR3, 39 bases, with the frame set at the first base. Relative to germline, V is missing 4 bases and J is missing 6 bases, with 4 bases of the junction outside any gene match. Taken from the germline V gene, the CDR1 and CDR2 loops are SNHLY and FYNNEI.